The 19 T cell receptor beta chains listed next were all sequenced from one sample in a study of cytomegalovirus exposure and HLA in healthy donors. This table comes from immunoSEQ multiplex PCR, and its TCRdb copy is limited to in-frame clones, with some not included. The sample yields 250,000 to 350,000 clones, 88% seen once. The sequenced material came from PBMCs. The receptor source for this set is a man aged 25 to 40 in good health and CMV-seronegative.

The V gene is TRBV7-9, the J gene TRBJ1-1; TRBD1 agrees at 7 bases. Germline-derived CDR1 and CDR2 are SEHNR and FQNEAQ (reference sequence). Trimming cost V 8 bases and J 0 bases; bases outside gene matches: 0. This CDR3 has 12 residues. CDR3 coding DNA: TGTGCCAGCGACAGGGTGAACACTGAAGCTTTCTTT. Amino acid sequence: CASDRVNTEAFF.

This chain joins TRBV7-2 and TRBJ1-1, with 10 bases identical to TRBD1. The CDR3 is 17 amino acids. CDR1 and CDR2 from the germline V gene are SGHTA and FQGNSA. After removal of 3 bases from V and 4 bases from J, the junction contained 11 bases not matched to a gene. CDR3 DNA: TGTGCCAGCAGCTTGGGACAGGGGCCTCGTGCGGGCACTGAAGCTTTCTTT. It is translated as CASSLGQGPRAGTEAFF.

The chain has TRBV6-5 and TRBJ2-1; TRBD1 aligns across 8 bases. V was pared by 5 bases and J by 6 bases, with 3 bases of the junction left unmatched. This CDR3 contains 13 residues. From germline, CDR1 is MNHEY and CDR2 SVGAGI. The CDR3 nucleotides are TGTGCCAGCAGTCCCGGACAGGGCAATGAGCAGTTCTTC. Its protein product is CASSPGQGNEQFF.

The gene calls are TRBV12-5 and TRBJ2-5, with D possibly TRBD2 on 7 matching bases. Trimming took 3 bases from V and 5 from J, leaving 16 bases between them. This CDR3 has 15 residues. Germline assignment: CDR1 LGHNT and CDR2 FRNRAP. This CDR3 reads CASGFLVGGQETQYF. The DNA for the CDR3 is TGTGCTAGTGGTTTCTTGGTCGGGGGGCAGGAGACCCAGTACTTC.

V gene TRBV7-2 combines with J gene TRBJ2-2; 7 nucleotides line up with TRBD1. This CDR3 contains 15 residues. The junction had 3 bases not matched to a gene; V was cut back by 4 bases and J by 1 base. Germline V CDR1 and CDR2: SGHTA, FQGNSA. CDR3 bases: TGTGCCAGCAGCTACGGGACAGAGAACACCGGGGAGCTGTTTTTT. Amino acids: CASSYGTENTGELFF. Full variable domain (outside the CDR3, taken from reference TRBV7-2 and TRBJ2-2): GAGVSQSPSNKVTEKGKDVELRCDPISGHTALYWYRQSLGQGLEFLIYFQGNSAPDKSGLPSDRFSAERTGGSVSTLTIQRTQQEDSAVYLCASSYGTENTGELFFGEGSRLTVL.

The chain carries TRBV5-1 and TRBJ2-7; D is perhaps TRBD1 (5 bases). Per germline, CDR1 SGHRS and CDR2 YFSETQ. Deletions cut 0 bases from V and 7 bases from J, with 11 bases between. The CDR3 is 13 amino acids. CDR3: CASSLEGLGEQYF. CDR3 DNA sequence: TGCGCCAGCAGCTTGGAGGGGTTAGGGGAGCAGTACTTC.

V usage is TRBV5-1 and J usage is TRBJ2-3; 9 bases match TRBD2. Germline loops: CDR1 SGHRS, CDR2 YFSETQ. This CDR3 region has 20 residues. With V trimmed by 1 base and J by 0 bases, 15 bases remained unmatched. This CDR3 reads CASSLSPTLISGGSTDTQYF. CDR3 coding DNA: TGCGCCAGCAGCTTGTCTCCGACCTTGATTAGCGGGGGTAGCACAGATACGCAGTATTTT.

The chain uses TRBV15 and TRBJ2-7; 10 nucleotides agree with TRBD1. This CDR3 contains 17 residues. The J segment lost 4 bases and the V segment lost 1 base, leaving 10 bases of the junction unmatched. Germline-derived CDR1 and CDR2 are LNHNV and YYDKDF (reference sequence). CDR3 DNA sequence: TGTGCCACCAGCAGAGTTAGGCGACAGGGGGCGAATTACGAGCAGTACTTC. This encodes CATSRVRRQGANYEQYF.

This clone was seen a single time. The chain carries TRBV4-3 and TRBJ1-5; no definite D call. This CDR3 spans 13 amino acids. CDR1 LGHNA and CDR2 YSLEER come from the germline V gene. V was clipped by 0 bases and J by 9 bases, with 9 bases between them. CDR3: CASSQDRGPPQHF. CDR3 DNA sequence: TGCGCCAGCAGCCAAGATCGGGGTCCGCCCCAGCATTTT.

Concerning this clone itself: Different DNA sequences within this sample yield the same CDR3. The chain employs TRBV29-1 and TRBJ1-5; possible D gene TRBD1, 5 bases. The CDR3 is 13 residues long. Germline V gene lookup returns CDR1 SQVTM and CDR2 ANQGSEA. The V end was cut by 4 bases, the J end by 1 base, with 8 bases between. The CDR3 is CSVAGNSNQPQHF. For the CDR3, the DNA is TGCAGCGTTGCAGGGAACAGCAATCAGCCCCAGCATTTT. The variable domain in full, with the rest retrieved from reference TRBV29-1 and TRBJ1-5, is SAVISQKPSRDICQRGTSLTIQCQVDSQVTMMFWYRQQPGQSLTLIATANQGSEATYESGFVIDKFPISRPNLTFSTLTVSNMSPEDSSIYLCSVAGNSNQPQHFGDGTRLSIL.

The chain recombines TRBV27 with TRBJ1-6, with D possibly being TRBD1 (6 bases). This CDR3 has 14 residues. The V gene lost 6 bases and the J gene lost 6 bases, with 12 bases spanning the gap. Germline V CDR1 and CDR2: MNHEY, SMNVEV (reference sequence). The CDR3 coding sequence is TGTGCCAGCAGAGATGGCAGGGGTAATTCACCCCTCCACTTT. Protein product: CASRDGRGNSPLHF.

The rearrangement uses TRBV27 and TRBJ2-7, with D perhaps TRBD1 (5 bases). Germline lookup yields CDR1 MNHEY and CDR2 SMNVEV (reference sequence). Trimming took off 6 bases at V and 6 bases at J, with 9 bases between the two ends. This CDR3 is 11 amino acids long. The CDR3: CASSPGSEQYF. Here the CDR3 DNA reads TGTGCCAGCAGCCCAGGGTCCGAGCAGTACTTC.

The chain is built from TRBV7-2 and TRBJ1-5; D might be TRBD1 (6 bases). The CDR3 length is 16 residues. CDR1 and CDR2 (germline): SGHTA, FQGNSA. The V end was cut by 5 bases, the J end by 1 base, with 15 bases between. The DNA of the CDR3 is TGTGCCAGCAGCCACCGGGACAAGGGGAGCAATCAGCCCCAGCATTTT. Translating it yields CASSHRDKGSNQPQHF.

The chain has TRBV4-1 and TRBJ1-4; possibly TRBD1 for D (5 bases). CDR1 and CDR2 (germline): MGHRA, YSYEKL. V was trimmed by 0 bases and J by 7 bases, leaving 12 bases between them. This CDR3 spans 15 amino acids. CDR3 protein: CASSQEVGPGEKLFF. The DNA for the CDR3 is TGCGCCAGCAGCCAAGAGGTGGGGCCCGGTGAAAAACTGTTTTTT.

The V call is TRBV6-1, the J call TRBJ1-4, with 7 bases lining up with TRBD1. The CDR3 runs 15 residues. Trimming took 5 bases from V and 6 from J; bases not matched to a gene: 9. In germline, CDR1 is MNHNS, CDR2 SASEGT. The CDR3 reads CASSPPGQSYEKLFF. The CDR3 DNA sequence: TGTGCCAGCAGTCCTCCGGGACAGTCCTATGAAAAACTGTTTTTT.

J is TRBJ2-7 and V is TRBV29-1; 11 positions match TRBD2. The CDR3 length is 14 residues. Germline lookup yields CDR1 SQVTM and CDR2 ANQGSEA. J gave up 3 bases and V 6 bases, and 7 bases lay outside the gene matches. The CDR3 sequence is CSVAGTSGDYEQYF. The CDR3 DNA sequence: TGCAGCGTAGCCGGGACTAGCGGAGACTACGAGCAGTACTTC.

V and J are TRBV5-1 and TRBJ2-3; 10 bases are shared with TRBD2. Germline V gene lookup returns CDR1 SGHRS and CDR2 YFSETQ. The CDR3 has 17 residues. V was clipped by 0 bases and J by 0 bases; unmatched bases: 4. The CDR3 here is CASSLGTSGESTDTQYF. In DNA, the CDR3 is TGCGCCAGCAGCTTGGGTACTAGCGGGGAAAGCACAGATACGCAGTATTTT.

The rearrangement uses TRBV11-2 and TRBJ2-7; TRBD1 might be the D (5 bases). V lost 1 base, J lost 3 bases, and 16 bases lay in between. CDR1 is SGHAT and CDR2 is FQNNGV in the germline V gene. The CDR3 is made up of 16 amino acids. The CDR3 nucleotides read TGTGCCAGCAGCTTAGCCCCAGGTAGGGGCCTCTACGAGCAGTACTTC. Its translation is CASSLAPGRGLYEQYF.

V is TRBV6-6 and J is TRBJ2-7, with TRBD2 identical over 13 bases. The CDR3 contains 15 residues. The J segment lost 3 bases and the V segment lost 5 bases, leaving 4 bases of the junction unmatched. The germline gives CDR1 MNHNY, CDR2 SVGAGI (reference sequence). In DNA, the CDR3 is TGTGCCAGCAGTCATCGGACTAGCGGGGGCTACGAGCAGTACTTC. It codes for CASSHRTSGGYEQYF.